The 32 T cell receptor beta chains in this list originate from one sample, sequenced in a study of identical twins. TCRdb itself ran the 5' RACE reads through MiXCR, one entry per CDR3 protein. The sample holds 570,000 or so distinct CDR3 sequences; 9.6% are singletons and the top ten take roughly 3.2%. The data were also submitted as part of a second study, on yellow fever vaccine responses in identical twins.

Sequencing input: PBMCs. These receptor sequences come from a woman between 18 and 30 years old in good health.

This clonotype was observed a handful of times. The CDR3, as DNA: TGTGCCAGCAGCACGGACAGGGAGGCGGTCGGCGAGCAGTACTTC. Encoded protein: CASSTDREAVGEQYF. The chain employs TRBV12-3 or TRBV12-4 and TRBJ2-7; 8 bases match TRBD1. The CDR3 spans 15 residues. J was trimmed by 6 bases and V by 6 bases; bases with no gene match: 13.

This rearrangement joins TRBV6-5 to TRBJ2-5; D is undetermined. V gave up 0 bases and J gave up 5 bases, with 19 bases separating them. The CDR3 is 17 amino acids. CDR1 MNHEY and CDR2 SVGAGI come from the germline V gene. The CDR3 region has the DNA TGTGCCAGCAGTTACTCGATCCAGGTCTACCAGAGGGAGACCCAGTACTTC. It encodes CASSYSIQVYQRETQYF.

This clonotype was recorded at least ten times. The genes are TRBV5-1 and TRBJ2-1, with D possibly matching TRBD1 (6 bases). V was clipped by 3 bases and J by 3 bases, with 10 bases between them. The CDR3 contains 14 residues. The germline CDR1 and CDR2 sequences are SGHRS and YFSETQ. The CDR3 nucleotides are TGCGCCAGCAGCTACTACAGGGACTACAATGAGCAGTTCTTC. It codes for CASSYYRDYNEQFF.

This clonotype occurred many times. The V and J genes are TRBV12-3 or TRBV12-4 and TRBJ1-1, with 7 bases matching TRBD1. This CDR3 comprises 12 residues. After removal of 4 bases from V and 11 bases from J, the junction contained 7 bases not matched to a gene. In nucleotides, the CDR3 is TGTGCCAGCAGTTCCCTCCGGGACAGTGCTTTCTTT. It encodes CASSSLRDSAFF.

V is TRBV6-1 and J is TRBJ2-3, with D maybe TRBD2 (5 bases). The CDR3 runs 14 residues. V lost 6 bases and J 6 bases, leaving 16 bases between the germline ends. Looked up from germline, CDR1 is MNHNS and CDR2 is SASEGT. CDR3 DNA: TGTGCCAGCAGCCATCCTGGACTCTCGGATACGCAGTATTTT. It is translated as CASSHPGLSDTQYF.

Only a few counts were recorded for this clonotype. The chain carries TRBV29-1 and TRBJ2-1; TRBD1 or TRBD2 may be the D gene (5 bases each). Germline V lookup: CDR1 SQVTM, CDR2 ANQGSEA. The V end was cut by 7 bases, the J end by 5 bases, with 15 bases between. The CDR3 runs 13 residues. As DNA, the CDR3 is TGCAGCGAGGGACCCAAAGGCCACAATGAGCAGTTCTTC. It codes for CSEGPKGHNEQFF.

This clonotype was recorded at least ten times. The chain links TRBV12-3 or TRBV12-4 to TRBJ1-1, with D maybe TRBD1 (6 bases). V was pared by 7 bases and J by 2 bases, with 20 bases between. The CDR3 is 16 amino acids. The CDR3 spells CASTASPRGFNTEAFF. Written as DNA, the CDR3 is TGTGCCAGCACCGCGAGCCCCAGGGGATTTAACACTGAAGCTTTCTTT.

This clonotype is a singleton in its sample. CDR3 sequence: CSVEDRDFYSGANVLTF. The CDR3 nucleotides read TGCAGCGTTGAAGACCGGGACTTCTACTCTGGGGCCAACGTCCTGACTTTC. The chain is built from TRBV29-1 and TRBJ2-6, with D possibly being TRBD2 (6 bases). The CDR3 is 17 amino acids. Trimming cost V 0 bases and J 0 bases, with 12 bases left between them. The V gene's germline CDR1 is SQVTM and CDR2 ANQGSEA.

This clonotype was seen a few times. V and J are TRBV12-3 or TRBV12-4 and TRBJ2-5; D gene unclear. The CDR3 is 13 amino acids. The ends were cut back, 4 bases at V and 5 bases at J, with 11 bases in the middle. CDR3 in amino acids: CASSSESRETQYF. In DNA, the CDR3 is TGTGCCAGCAGTTCAGAGTCGAGGGAGACCCAGTACTTC.

This clonotype was recorded many times. The CDR3 reads CASSLVRLAGGGEQFF. CDR3 bases: TGTGCCAGCAGCTTAGTGCGACTAGCGGGAGGCGGTGAGCAGTTCTTC. The gene calls are TRBV7-9 and TRBJ2-1; 13 bases are a match to TRBD2. The germline CDR1 and CDR2 sequences are SEHNR and FQNEAQ (reference sequence). V lost 1 base, J lost 9 bases, and 6 bases stayed unmatched. The CDR3 consists of 16 residues.

This clonotype was picked up a small number of times. This rearrangement joins TRBV20-1 to TRBJ2-5; 12 bases map to TRBD2. V lost 2 bases and J lost 4; bases outside the gene matches: 11. The germline V gene encodes CDR1 DFQATT and CDR2 SNEGSKA (reference sequence). There are 17 residues in the CDR3. This CDR3 is CSARPSSSGRARETQYF. CDR3 nucleotides: TGCAGTGCTAGACCCTCTTCTAGCGGGAGGGCCCGAGAGACCCAGTACTTC.

In its sample, this clonotype was seen many times. The chain recombines TRBV11-1 with TRBJ2-1; 8 bases agree with TRBD1. With V trimmed by 1 base and J by 8 bases, 10 bases remained unmatched. CDR3 length: 16 residues. Germline V lookup: CDR1 SGHAT, CDR2 FQDESV (reference sequence). The CDR3 DNA is TGTGCCAGCAGCTTAGAGGCAGGGGGCTTTTCCGATGAGCAGTTCTTC. Translated: CASSLEAGGFSDEQFF.

The sample holds a few counts of this clonotype. The chain has TRBV28 and TRBJ2-6; 10 bases are shared with TRBD1. Germline CDR1 is MDHEN and CDR2 is SYDVKM. V lost 6 bases, J lost 4 bases, and 18 bases stayed unmatched. There are 20 residues in the CDR3. The CDR3 region is CASSRLSGDRGLVGANVLTF. In nucleotides, the CDR3 is TGTGCCAGCAGCCGGTTGAGTGGGGACAGGGGCCTCGTGGGGGCCAACGTCCTGACTTTC.

This clonotype was counted only a few times. The chain is built from TRBV6-5 and TRBJ2-2, with D hard to call. CDR1 MNHEY and CDR2 SVGAGI come from the germline V gene. Trimming stripped 4 bases from V and 12 bases from J, with 9 bases between. CDR3 length: 11 residues. The CDR3 DNA follows: TGTGCCAGCAGTTCTGGCCCGCAGCTGTTTTTT. This gives the protein CASSSGPQLFF.

This clonotype came up many times. V usage is TRBV10-3 and J usage is TRBJ2-7; 7 bases align to TRBD2. J gave up 2 bases and V 4 bases, and 8 bases lay outside the gene matches. Looked up from germline, CDR1 is ENHRY and CDR2 is SYGVKD. The CDR3 covers 15 residues. The CDR3 DNA sequence: TGTGCCATCAGTGTCACGGGGGGACTTACCTACGAGCAGTACTTC. Its protein is CAISVTGGLTYEQYF.

The V and J genes are TRBV4-1 and TRBJ2-2; TRBD1 matches at 7 bases. CDR3 length equals 16 residues. Trimming took 0 bases from V and 2 from J; bases not matched to a gene: 3. Looked up from germline, CDR1 is MGHRA and CDR2 is YSYEKL. CDR3 amino acids: CASSQERGLNTGELFF. The CDR3, as DNA: TGCGCCAGCAGCCAAGAGAGGGGGCTTAACACCGGGGAGCTGTTTTTT.

The chain combines TRBV4-1 with TRBJ2-3; D perhaps matches TRBD2 (6 bases). Germline V lookup: CDR1 MGHRA, CDR2 YSYEKL. The CDR3 has 15 residues. Trimming pared 8 bases from V and 2 bases from J, leaving 17 bases between. CDR3 DNA sequence: TGCGCCAGCGGGGCTCTAGTGGGACTCACAGATACGCAGTATTTT. Amino acid sequence: CASGALVGLTDTQYF.

The rearrangement joins TRBV4-1 to TRBJ2-2; no clear D. There are 14 residues in the CDR3. The V gene lost 0 bases and the J gene lost 0 bases, with 2 bases spanning the gap. Germline V gives CDR1 MGHRA, CDR2 YSYEKL. In DNA form, the CDR3 reads TGCGCCAGCAGCCAAGAAGCGAACACCGGGGAGCTGTTTTTT. It is translated as CASSQEANTGELFF.

J is TRBJ1-2 and V is TRBV5-1; D remains unclear. Per the germline V gene, CDR1 is SGHRS and CDR2 is YFSETQ. V was clipped by 5 bases and J by 4 bases, with 18 bases between them. The CDR3 runs to 15 residues. This CDR3 is CASRSDRTGSYGYTF. DNA of the CDR3: TGCGCCAGCAGATCGGACCGGACCGGGAGCTATGGCTACACCTTC. The full variable domain, in which reference TRBV5-1 and TRBJ1-2 provide the parts outside the CDR3, is KAGVTQTPRYLIKTRGQQVTLSCSPISGHRSVSWYQQTPGQGLQFLFEYFSETQRNKGNFPGRFSGRQFSNSRSEMNVSTLELGDSALYLCASRSDRTGSYGYTFGSGTRLTVV.

A remark on this clonotype: A read error may produce the germline difference seen at one junction end. V is TRBV7-7 and J is TRBJ2-1; 8 bases line up with TRBD2. The CDR3 is made up of 16 amino acids. Germline V gene sequence: CDR1 SSHAT, CDR2 FNYEAQ (reference sequence). This chain's CDR3 is CASSWGGLAGQDEQFF. CDR3 coding DNA: TGTGCTAGCAGCTGGGGCGGCCTAGCGGGCCAGGATGAGCAGTTCTTC.

This clonotype was observed at least ten times. This chain uses TRBV7-2 with TRBJ2-1; maybe TRBD1 (5 bases). Trimming cost V 4 bases and J 9 bases, with 13 bases left between them. The CDR3 spans 13 residues. From germline, CDR1 is SGHTA and CDR2 FQGNSA. The CDR3 DNA is TGTGCCAGCAGCTCACCCAGGGTCAGTGAGCAGTTCTTC. Translation gives CASSSPRVSEQFF.

The chain recombines TRBV10-3 with TRBJ2-1; 10 nucleotides line up with TRBD1. Trimming took 2 bases from V and 8 from J; bases not matched to a gene: 6. The CDR3 totals 15 residues. In germline, CDR1 is ENHRY, CDR2 SYGVKD. For the CDR3, the DNA is TGTGCCATCAGTGAGAGTCCCGGGACAGGGGATGAGCAGTTCTTC. This gives the protein CAISESPGTGDEQFF.

This sequence joins TRBV7-8 and TRBJ2-7; D is perhaps TRBD2 (5 bases). Deletions cut 0 bases from V and 5 bases from J, with 11 bases between. The CDR3 runs to 14 residues. CDR1 SGHVS and CDR2 FQNEAQ come from the germline V gene. CDR3 protein: CASSLASRGNEQYF. The CDR3, as DNA: TGTGCCAGCAGCTTAGCTTCCCGGGGTAACGAGCAGTACTTC. The entire variable domain, with the rest obtained from reference TRBV7-8 and TRBJ2-7, is as follows: GAGVSQSPRYKVAKRGQDVALRCDPISGHVSLFWYQQALGQGPEFLTYFQNEAQLDKSGLPSDRFFAERPEGSVSTLKIQRTQQEDSAVYLCASSLASRGNEQYFGPGTRLTVT.

This clonotype appeared a few times. The gene calls are TRBV12-3 or TRBV12-4 and TRBJ2-3; 8 bases agree with TRBD2. The CDR3 length is 16 residues. Unmatched junction bases numbered 10, after V lost 1 base and J lost 7 bases. CDR3 loop: CASSLGLAGQGHTQYF. In nucleotides, the CDR3 is TGTGCCAGCAGTTTAGGTTTAGCGGGGCAGGGCCATACGCAGTATTTT.

This chain joins TRBV29-1 and TRBJ1-2, with a tentative D call TRBD1 (6 bases). In germline, CDR1 is SQVTM, CDR2 ANQGSEA. Trimming removed 6 bases from V and 2 bases from J, with 13 bases in between. This CDR3 has 13 residues. CDR3 protein: CSVGGGPNYGYTF. CDR3 DNA: TGCAGCGTAGGGGGAGGGCCCAACTATGGCTACACCTTC.

This clonotype was detected a few times. The rearrangement links TRBV29-1 to TRBJ2-2, with D tentatively TRBD2 (5 bases). The CDR3 sequence is 13 residues long. Between the trimmed V and J ends, which lost 6 bases and 2 bases, there was a span of 10 bases. Germline CDR1 SQVTM, CDR2 ANQGSEA. Written as DNA, the CDR3 is TGCAGCGTCAGAGGGCCCAACACCGGGGAGCTGTTTTTT. Protein sequence: CSVRGPNTGELFF.

This clonotype was counted ten times or more. The rearrangement joins TRBV6-1 to TRBJ2-2, with a possible D match to TRBD1 (5 bases). Germline V gene lookup returns CDR1 MNHNS and CDR2 SASEGT. Trimming left V 8 bases short and J 0 bases short, with 10 bases between. This CDR3 region has 14 residues. The CDR3, as DNA: TGTGCCAGCCTTCGACAGTCGAACACCGGGGAGCTGTTTTTT. Encoded protein: CASLRQSNTGELFF.

This clonotype was seen a few times. The gene calls are TRBV7-9 and TRBJ2-7; perhaps TRBD1 as D (5 bases). Between the trimmed V and J ends, which lost 5 bases and 2 bases, there was a span of 16 bases. This CDR3 is built from 15 residues. Per germline, CDR1 SEHNR and CDR2 FQNEAQ (reference sequence). CDR3 bases: TGTGCCAGCAGCCCCGTAGGGCAGGGCCCCTACGAGCAGTACTTC. Its protein is CASSPVGQGPYEQYF.

There are a few counts of this clonotype. This sequence joins TRBV7-3 and TRBJ2-3; 11 bases are a match to TRBD2. Germline lookup yields CDR1 SGHTA and CDR2 FQGTGA. With V trimmed by 4 bases and J by 5 bases, 5 bases remained unmatched. CDR3 size: 15 residues. The CDR3, as DNA: TGTGCCAGCAGCTACGGACTAGCGGGCCGAGATACGCAGTATTTT. It is translated as CASSYGLAGRDTQYF.

On this clonotype: A much larger clone differs by one base, so this may be a read error. V is TRBV28 and J is TRBJ2-1, with 11 bases lining up with TRBD1. V was pared by 6 bases and J by 9 bases, with 4 bases of the junction left unmatched. The CDR3 is made up of 13 amino acids. CDR1 is MDHEN and CDR2 is SYDVKM in the germline V gene. The CDR3 nucleotides are TGTGCCAGCAGACGGACAGGGGGCCTTGAGCAGTTCTTC. Translated: CASRRTGGLEQFF.

This chain joins TRBV24-1 and TRBJ2-5, with unresolved D. V lost 8 bases and J 9 bases, leaving 15 bases between the germline ends. In germline, CDR1 is KGHDR, CDR2 SFDVKD. CDR3 length: 12 amino acids. The CDR3 DNA reads as TGTGCCACCATTCGGTGGATGTCGGCCCAGTACTTC. It is translated as CATIRWMSAQYF.

This clonotype was seen ten or more times. The chain uses TRBV3-1 and TRBJ2-1; D perhaps matches TRBD2 (5 bases). Between the trimmed V and J ends, which lost 9 bases and 6 bases, there was a span of 9 bases. Germline V gene data show CDR1 as LGHDT and CDR2 as YNNKEL (reference sequence). The CDR3 sequence is 11 residues long. This CDR3 reads CASGGSNEQFF. The CDR3 DNA sequence: TGTGCCAGTGGAGGTTCCAATGAGCAGTTCTTC.